This T cell receptor beta chain was sequenced in a study of Ad26.COV2.S vaccination and SARS-CoV-2 variants. Study-level results: Vaccine recipients posted higher spike-specific TCR breadth than their placebo counterparts.

To note about this clone: Its antigen is currently unknown.

The germline CDR1 and CDR2 sequences are LNHNV and YYDKDF (reference sequence). The CDR3 has 14 residues. The V and J ends lost 3 bases and 4 bases respectively, with 9 bases between them. The treatment: over 15 received Ad26.COV2.S at low or high dose, single or two shots; about five received placebo; per-sample allocation not given. Sampling was performed 63 days after the first vaccine or placebo injection. Vaccination employed an Ad26 vector expressing the Wuhan-strain SARS-CoV-2 spike. Profiling relied on immunoSEQ multiplex PCR, and the TCRdb table lists in-frame clones only, not all of them. The sample lists hundreds of thousands of clones, about 90% seen once, with around 1.5% in the top ten.

The clonotype comes from a person aged 18-60 years who received the Ad26.COV2.S COVID-19 vaccine or a placebo. The source material was peripheral blood, sampled in a trial of Ad26.COV2.S vaccine versus placebo. The chain is built from TRBV15 and TRBJ2-2; D is unclear. CDR3 DNA: TGTGCCACCAGCAGGAAGACTGCCACCGGGGAGCTGTTTTTT. As protein: CATSRKTATGELFF. Based on the CDR3 plus reference TRBV15 and TRBJ2-2, the full variable domain is DAMVIQNPRYQVTQFGKPVTLSCSQTLNHNVMYWYQQKSSQAPKLLFHYYDKDFNNEADTPDNFQSRRPNTSFCFLDIRSPGLGDTAMYLCATSRKTATGELFFGEGSRLTVL.